The clone carrying this T cell receptor beta chain was seen only a few times. Its antigen remains unidentified. Method: immunoSEQ multiplex PCR; TCRdb's copy keeps in-frame clones and lacks some. The sample lists about 56,000 clones; about 81% were seen once. The sort gate was single viable CD3+CD4+CD8-CD45RO+ cells for memory CD4+ T cells. Serostatus was set by detecting CMV pp150, pp28, p38, p52 IgG. The data were obtained in a study of memory CD4+ T cells and cytomegalovirus serostatus. On the study more broadly: Healthy Belgian adult donors included fewer than 10 CMV-positive and 24 CMV-negative people. Findings and limits, study-wide: Median bootstrapped AUC for CMV status was about 0.94 originally, around 0.91 US-trained.

Germline CDR1 is GTSNPN and CDR2 is SVGIG (reference sequence). V dropped 1 base and J dropped 8 bases, with 14 bases sitting between them. This CDR3 is 14 amino acids long. The sequenced material came from memory CD4+ T cells from blood. The sequence derives from an adult in good health and CMV-seronegative. The chain joins TRBV30 to TRBJ1-4; tentatively, D is TRBD1 (5 bases). CDR3 nucleotide sequence: TGTGCCTGGAGTGCATTGGGGGGAGGAGAAAAACTGTTTTTT. Translating gives CAWSALGGGEKLFF.